The present T cell receptor beta chain was sequenced within a study of blood T cell repertoires in COVID-19. Study in general: Nucleic acid was either cDNA or gDNA, and it came from T cells, B-cell-depleted T cells, or PBMCs.

In the original analysis: Counts of nucleated cells, estimated from reference gene primer amplification, were obtained. Clones were read by immunoSEQ multiplex PCR, and TCRdb kept only the in-frame ones, dropping some. D and trimming were read from the DNA, whereas the V and J calls and clone size are those reported in that table. The sample shows fewer than 250,000 clones, approximately 84% of them seen only once. Sequenced sample: peripheral blood. This sequence was found in a woman in her 70s with active or convalescent COVID-19.

CDR3 region: CASSVRGLAGEETQYF. DNA of the CDR3: TGTGCCAGCAGCGTCCGGGGACTAGCGGGAGAAGAGACCCAGTACTTC. J is TRBJ2-5 and V is TRBV9; 14 nucleotides line up with TRBD2. This CDR3 has 16 residues. Germline values: CDR1 SGDLS, CDR2 YYNGEE. V lost 2 bases to trimming and J lost 3 bases; unmatched junction nucleotides: 3.